What follows are 27 T cell receptor beta chains derived from one specimen sequenced in a study of blood T cell repertoires in COVID-19. TCRdb's table, derived via immunoSEQ multiplex PCR, lists solely in-frame clones and lacks some. The data hold roughly 320,000 clones, with roughly 85% observed a single time. Sequencing was done on a sample of peripheral blood. All receptors come from a human donor in a cohort sampled during active COVID-19.

This clone was counted between two and nine times. The chain employs TRBV5-4 and TRBJ1-1; 10 bases map to TRBD1. Trimming took 2 bases from V and 2 from J; bases not matched to a gene: 6. CDR1 SGHNT and CDR2 YYREEE come from the germline V gene (reference sequence). There are 16 residues in the CDR3. The CDR3 sequence: CASSLGGTGDNTEAFF. The CDR3 DNA is TGTGCCAGCAGCTTAGGCGGGACAGGGGACAACACTGAAGCTTTCTTT.

The gene calls are TRBV7-3 and TRBJ1-1, with D possibly matching TRBD1 (6 bases). The ends were cut back, 5 bases at V and 1 base at J, with 14 bases in the middle. The CDR3 runs 15 residues. The germline CDR1 and CDR2 sequences are SGHTA and FQGTGA. The CDR3: CASSDQGIPNTEAFF. The CDR3 DNA follows: TGTGCCAGCAGCGATCAGGGGATCCCGAACACTGAAGCTTTCTTT. Full variable domain (remainder filled in from reference TRBV7-3 and TRBJ1-1): GAGVSQTPSNKVTEKGKYVELRCDPISGHTALYWYRQSLGQGPEFLIYFQGTGAADDSGLPNDRFFAVRPEGSVSTLKIQRTERGDSAVYLCASSDQGIPNTEAFFGQGTRLTVV.

V and J are TRBV5-1 and TRBJ2-7, with D possibly TRBD2 on 5 matching bases. The CDR3 covers 14 residues. Trimming removed 0 bases at V and 5 bases at J, with 12 bases between. CDR1 is SGHRS, CDR2 YFSETQ, per germline. The CDR3 nucleotides are TGCGCCAGCAGCTTGGGTTTTCGGGGAAACGAGCAGTACTTC. Translating it yields CASSLGFRGNEQYF.

This sequence joins TRBV27 and TRBJ1-5, with 9 bases matching TRBD1. J gave up 10 bases and V 2 bases, and 6 bases lay outside the gene matches. The CDR3 contains 14 residues. CDR1 and CDR2 from the germline V gene are MNHEY and SMNVEV (reference sequence). The CDR3: CASSLGTGLSPQHF. CDR3 nucleotides: TGTGCCAGCAGTTTAGGGACAGGGTTAAGCCCCCAGCATTTT.

The gene calls are TRBV3-1 (or the pseudogene TRBV3-2) and TRBJ1-3, with D unclear. The CDR3 is made up of 11 amino acids. The germline CDR1 and CDR2 sequences are LGHDT and YNNKEL (reference sequence). V was clipped by 6 bases and J by 4 bases, with 4 bases between them. CDR3 DNA sequence: TGTGCCAGCAGACAGGGAAACACCATATATTTT. It translates to CASRQGNTIYF.

In this sample, this clone turned up once. V gene TRBV30 combines with J gene TRBJ1-4, with D maybe TRBD1 (6 bases). The CDR3 is 14 amino acids. V was cut by 3 bases and J by 4 bases, with 12 bases left in between. Germline assignment: CDR1 GTSNPN and CDR2 SVGIG (reference sequence). The CDR3 DNA sequence: TGTGCCTGGAGGGAACAGGGAATTAATGAAAAACTGTTTTTT. As protein: CAWREQGINEKLFF.

The rearrangement uses TRBV6-5 and TRBJ2-1; D ambiguous. The CDR3 length is 15 residues. V was clipped by 0 bases and J by 5 bases, with 11 bases between them. Germline V gene data show CDR1 as MNHEY and CDR2 as SVGAGI. This chain's CDR3 is CASSYSGLPNNEQFF. As DNA, the CDR3 is TGTGCCAGCAGTTACTCCGGGTTGCCCAACAATGAGCAGTTCTTC.

This chain connects TRBV7-2 to TRBJ1-1; 8 bases match TRBD1. Trimming at V came to 2 bases and at J to 4 bases, leaving 6 bases not matched to a gene. Germline V gene lookup returns CDR1 SGHTA and CDR2 FQGNSA. There are 15 residues in the CDR3. The CDR3 loop is CASSLLQTGGTEAFF. CDR3 bases: TGTGCCAGCAGCTTATTGCAAACAGGGGGCACTGAAGCTTTCTTT.

The chain uses TRBV5-6 and TRBJ1-3; 9 nucleotides line up with TRBD1. V lost 4 bases, J lost 4 bases, and 9 bases stayed unmatched. The V gene's germline CDR1 is SGHDT and CDR2 YYEEEE. The CDR3 loop spans 16 amino acids. The chain's CDR3 is CASSRPRQGVGNTIYF. Here the CDR3 DNA reads TGTGCCAGCAGCCGACCGCGACAGGGGGTCGGAAACACCATATATTTT.

This clone was observed once. V is TRBV3-1 (or the pseudogene TRBV3-2) and J is TRBJ2-1; TRBD2 matches 9 bases. Trimming at V came to 4 bases and at J to 8 bases, leaving 9 bases not matched to a gene. The CDR3 is 15 amino acids. Germline V gives CDR1 LGHDT, CDR2 YNNKEL (reference sequence). The CDR3 sequence: CASSLPGLASDEQFF. For the CDR3, the DNA is TGTGCCAGCAGCCTACCGGGACTAGCTTCGGATGAGCAGTTCTTC.

V and J are TRBV5-1 and TRBJ2-7; D uncertain. The CDR3 is 16 residues long. With 6 bases removed from V and 0 bases from J, the gap between germline ends came to 19 bases. Germline CDR1 is SGHRS and CDR2 is YFSETQ. For the CDR3, the DNA is TGCGCCAGCACCGCTTCACACACAATTTTCTCCTACGAGCAGTACTTC. Its protein product is CASTASHTIFSYEQYF. Complete variable domain (other parts from reference TRBV5-1 and TRBJ2-7): KAGVTQTPRYLIKTRGQQVTLSCSPISGHRSVSWYQQTPGQGLQFLFEYFSETQRNKGNFPGRFSGRQFSNSRSEMNVSTLELGDSALYLCASTASHTIFSYEQYFGPGTRLTVT.

V is TRBV4-1 and J is TRBJ2-7, with no clear D. The CDR3 is 16 residues long. V lost 3 bases, J lost 1 base, and 16 bases lay in between. Germline CDR1 MGHRA, CDR2 YSYEKL. The CDR3 DNA sequence: TGCGCCAGCAGCCACTATTCTTCCGAATATTCCTACGAGCAGTACTTC. It is translated as CASSHYSSEYSYEQYF.

The genes are TRBV11-2 and TRBJ2-3; the match to TRBD1 covers 9 bases. Germline V lookup: CDR1 SGHAT, CDR2 FQNNGV. V trimming: 5 bases; J trimming: 3 bases; junction bases outside the gene matches: 6. This CDR3 has 15 residues. This CDR3 reads CASSPGQGLTDTQYF. The CDR3 nucleotides read TGTGCCAGCAGCCCGGGACAGGGTTTGACAGATACGCAGTATTTT.

This clone has more than one count but fewer than ten. V gene TRBV7-9 combines with J gene TRBJ2-7; 7 nucleotides line up with TRBD1. This CDR3 region has 14 residues. Germline-derived CDR1 and CDR2 are SEHNR and FQNEAQ (reference sequence). The V segment lost 3 bases and the J segment 6 bases; nucleotides outside the gene matches: 8. The CDR3 region is CASSLGTVIFEQYF. CDR3 nucleotides: TGTGCCAGCAGCTTGGGGACAGTGATCTTCGAGCAGTACTTC.

CDR3 nucleotide sequence: TGTGCCATCGGTGCAGGGTCTGAAGCTTTCTTT. It translates to CAIGAGSEAFF. This chain uses TRBV10-3 with TRBJ1-1; D perhaps matches TRBD1 (5 bases). This CDR3 spans 11 amino acids. CDR1 is ENHRY and CDR2 is SYGVKD in the germline V gene. V gave up 8 bases and J gave up 6 bases, with 10 bases separating them.

The chain is built from TRBV11-3 and TRBJ2-1, with 10 bases that match TRBD1. V was clipped by 3 bases and J by 6 bases; unmatched bases: 8. The CDR3 sequence is 16 residues long. Germline V gene data show CDR1 as SGHNT and CDR2 as YENEEA. CDR3 nucleotides: TGTGCCAGCAGCTTGTCCGGGACAGGGGTTAGCAATGAGCAGTTCTTC. Its protein product is CASSLSGTGVSNEQFF.

This clone was detected once. The rearrangement uses TRBV30 and TRBJ2-2; 14 bases map to TRBD2. The length of the CDR3 is 18 residues. In germline, CDR1 is GTSNPN, CDR2 SVGIG (reference sequence). The ends lost 0 bases at V and 4 bases at J; junction bases unmatched: 7. The CDR3 sequence: CAWSVLMGLAGVTGELFF. CDR3 in DNA: TGTGCCTGGAGTGTTTTGATGGGACTAGCGGGGGTCACCGGGGAGCTGTTTTTT.

This clone was found a few times. The gene calls are TRBV25-1 and TRBJ2-7; 9 bases are shared with TRBD1. The CDR3 runs to 15 residues. Germline V gene sequence: CDR1 MGHDK, CDR2 SYGVNS. The junction had 6 bases not matched to a gene; V was cut back by 4 bases and J by 2 bases. Here the CDR3 DNA reads TGTGCCAGCAGTGTGGGGGACAGGGATACCTACGAGCAGTACTTC. It translates to CASSVGDRDTYEQYF.

The chain is built from TRBV5-1 and TRBJ1-1; possible D gene TRBD1, 6 bases. This CDR3 comprises 15 residues. Germline CDR1 is SGHRS and CDR2 is YFSETQ. Trimming cost V 4 bases and J 0 bases, with 13 bases left between them. The CDR3 loop reads CASSPGQTMNTEAFF. The CDR3 region has the DNA TGCGCCAGCAGCCCAGGACAGACGATGAACACTGAAGCTTTCTTT.

The V gene is TRBV7-2, the J gene TRBJ1-5; TRBD1 might be the D (6 bases). The CDR3 contains 13 residues. In germline, CDR1 is SGHTA, CDR2 FQGNSA. V was cut by 6 bases and J by 7 bases, with 13 bases left in between. The DNA for the CDR3 is TGTGCCAGCAGATTAACCAGGGGCCAGCCCCAGCATTTT. Its translation: CASRLTRGQPQHF.

The V call is TRBV5-6, the J call TRBJ1-2; D possibly corresponds to TRBD1 (5 bases). The V end lost 5 bases, the J end lost 3 bases, and 11 bases lay between the germline ends. The CDR3 spans 13 residues. Germline V CDR1 and CDR2: SGHDT, YYEEEE. The CDR3 sequence is CASSGGTDYGYTF. The CDR3, as DNA: TGTGCCAGCAGTGGGGGGACGGACTATGGCTACACCTTC. Using reference TRBV5-6 and TRBJ1-2 for the parts outside the CDR3, the full variable domain is DAGVTQSPTHLIKTRGQQVTLRCSPKSGHDTVSWYQQALGQGPQFIFQYYEEEERQRGNFPDRFSGHQFPNYSSELNVNALLLGDSALYLCASSGGTDYGYTFGSGTRLTVV.

This clone was detected only a few times. The chain joins TRBV6-6 to TRBJ1-1, with D possibly matching TRBD1 (6 bases). The germline V and J ends were trimmed by 4 bases and 0 bases, with 12 bases remaining between them. CDR3 size: 15 residues. Germline V lookup: CDR1 MNHNY, CDR2 SVGAGI (reference sequence). This chain's CDR3 is CASSSSDRMNTEAFF. The CDR3 bases are TGTGCCAGCAGTTCATCCGACAGGATGAACACTGAAGCTTTCTTT.

The rearrangement joins TRBV6-5 to TRBJ1-2, with TRBD1 matching 7 bases. The germline CDR1 and CDR2 sequences are MNHEY and SVGAGI. The CDR3 is 14 residues long. Losses at the gene ends were 8 bases for V and 0 bases for J; bases not matched to a gene: 6. CDR3 sequence reads: CASFGQASNYGYTF. The CDR3 nucleotides read TGTGCCAGCTTCGGACAGGCCTCTAACTATGGCTACACCTTC.

The chain recombines TRBV5-1 with TRBJ2-7; 7 positions match TRBD1. The CDR3 is made up of 15 amino acids. Unmatched junction bases numbered 11, after V lost 3 bases and J lost 5 bases. Germline-derived CDR1 and CDR2 are SGHRS and YFSETQ. CDR3 loop: CASSSGQAKGDEQYF. For the CDR3, the DNA is TGCGCCAGCAGCTCCGGACAGGCTAAAGGCGACGAGCAGTACTTC. The complete variable domain, with remaining parts taken from reference TRBV5-1 and TRBJ2-7, reads KAGVTQTPRYLIKTRGQQVTLSCSPISGHRSVSWYQQTPGQGLQFLFEYFSETQRNKGNFPGRFSGRQFSNSRSEMNVSTLELGDSALYLCASSSGQAKGDEQYFGPGTRLTVT.

The J gene is TRBJ2-5, the V gene TRBV30; D remains ambiguous. The CDR3 spans 13 residues. Deletions cut 0 bases from V and 2 bases from J, with 7 bases between. Germline values: CDR1 GTSNPN, CDR2 SVGIG (reference sequence). The CDR3: CAWSVRVQETQYF. The CDR3 DNA reads TGTGCCTGGAGTGTTCGGGTTCAAGAGACCCAGTACTTC.

This clone was picked up one time. The J gene is TRBJ1-2, the V gene TRBV29-1; D not resolved. Germline V gene lookup returns CDR1 SQVTM and CDR2 ANQGSEA. Deletions cut 2 bases from V and 5 bases from J, with 3 bases between. CDR3 length: 10 residues. CDR3 sequence (DNA): TGCAGCGTTGAACAGTATGGCTACACCTTC. It translates to CSVEQYGYTF.

The CDR3 coding sequence is TGTGCCAGCAGCTTACGAGGGACAGGTCTCGCCAACGTCCTGACTTTC. Amino acid sequence: CASSLRGTGLANVLTF. This chain links TRBV7-3 with TRBJ2-6, with 8 bases lining up with TRBD1. The CDR3 length is 16 residues. V gave up 2 bases and J gave up 7 bases; unmatched junction bases: 7. Germline values: CDR1 SGHTA, CDR2 FQGTGA.